The 9 T cell receptor beta chains listed next were all sequenced from one sample in a study of blood T cell repertoires in COVID-19. TCRdb's table, derived via immunoSEQ multiplex PCR, lists solely in-frame clones and lacks some. The sample consists of roughly 69,000 clones, about 86% of them appearing once. The sequencing input was peripheral blood. All receptors derive from a human donor in a cohort sampled during active COVID-19.

The chain combines TRBV28 with TRBJ1-2; D may be TRBD1 (5 bases). CDR1 MDHEN and CDR2 SYDVKM come from the germline V gene. V was shortened by 5 bases and J by 7 bases, with 14 bases between the two germline ends. The CDR3 totals 13 residues. The CDR3 DNA sequence: TGTGCCAGCAGTGTATTGGACATTGGTGGCTACACCTTC. Its translation is CASSVLDIGGYTF.

This clone has a single count. V is TRBV2 and J is TRBJ2-7; D remains ambiguous. Trimming cost V 2 bases and J 6 bases, with 8 bases left between them. Germline V lookup: CDR1 SNHLY, CDR2 FYNNEI. The CDR3 runs to 12 residues. The chain's CDR3 is CASSEISSEQYF. In DNA form, the CDR3 reads TGTGCCAGCAGTGAAATAAGTAGCGAGCAGTACTTC.

The gene calls are TRBV13 and TRBJ2-3; 7 bases are shared with TRBD1. Germline V lookup: CDR1 PRHDT, CDR2 FYEKMQ (reference sequence). CDR3 length: 12 amino acids. Trimming removed 6 bases from V and 6 bases from J; junction bases left unmatched: 3. CDR3: CASRTGLDTQYF. CDR3 nucleotide sequence: TGTGCCAGCAGGACAGGGTTGGATACGCAGTATTTT.

This chain uses TRBV7-6 with TRBJ1-1; 9 bases fit TRBD1. This CDR3 is 15 amino acids long. From germline, CDR1 is SGHVS and CDR2 FNYEAQ. V dropped 5 bases and J dropped 6; count of bases not matched to a gene: 10. DNA for the CDR3: TGTGCCAGCAGCGCCCAACCGGGACAGGGCGCTGAAGCTTTCTTT. Amino acid sequence: CASSAQPGQGAEAFF.

This clone was seen only a few times. The chain links TRBV6-5 to TRBJ1-6, with D possibly TRBD1 on 6 matching bases. The V and J ends lost 4 bases and 10 bases respectively, with 14 bases between them. The germline V gene encodes CDR1 MNHEY and CDR2 SVGAGI. The CDR3 loop spans 14 amino acids. CDR3 nucleotides: TGTGCCAGCAGTTCCGGGGGGCGTGGCTCACCCCTCCACTTT. It is translated as CASSSGGRGSPLHF.

V usage is TRBV6-5 and J usage is TRBJ1-1; 7 nucleotides match TRBD1. J lost 11 bases, V lost 7 bases, and 7 bases had no gene match. The CDR3 has 11 residues. Per the germline V gene, CDR1 is MNHEY and CDR2 is SVGAGI. The CDR3, as DNA: TGTGCCAGCACCCAACAGGGGACGGCTTTCTTT. This encodes CASTQQGTAFF.

This clone has only one observation. The V and J genes are TRBV30 and TRBJ1-5; TRBD1 aligns across 8 bases. In germline, CDR1 is GTSNPN, CDR2 SVGIG (reference sequence). CDR3 length: 14 amino acids. J gave up 3 bases and V 2 bases, and 3 bases lay outside the gene matches. The CDR3 protein is CAWSRQGPNQPQHF. The DNA of the CDR3 is TGTGCCTGGAGTCGACAGGGGCCCAATCAGCCCCAGCATTTT.

The chain recombines TRBV7-9 with TRBJ1-5; D remains ambiguous. V lost 3 bases and J lost 1, with 7 bases in between. Looked up from germline, CDR1 is SEHNR and CDR2 is FQNEAQ (reference sequence). This CDR3 is 14 amino acids long. Here the CDR3 DNA reads TGTGCCAGCAGCTTGGGCGTCAGCAATCAGCCCCAGCATTTT. Protein sequence: CASSLGVSNQPQHF.

This sequence joins TRBV9 and TRBJ1-4, with D unclear. This CDR3 is 12 amino acids long. V lost 4 bases, J lost 10 bases, and 11 bases lay in between. Germline V gene sequence: CDR1 SGDLS, CDR2 YYNGEE. CDR3 sequence reads: CASSSPGGKLFF. The CDR3 coding sequence is TGTGCCAGCAGCTCTCCGGGAGGAAAACTGTTTTTT. The full variable domain, with the rest looked up from reference TRBV9 and TRBJ1-4, is DSGVTQTPKHLITATGQRVTLRCSPRSGDLSVYWYQQSLDQGLQFLIQYYNGEERAKGNILERFSAQQFPDLHSELNLSSLELGDSALYFCASSSPGGKLFFGSGTQLSVL.